What follows are 32 T cell receptor beta chains derived from one specimen sequenced in a study of cytomegalovirus exposure and HLA in healthy donors. The PCR ran on 60 Vbeta and 13 Jbeta primers. Sequencing used immunoSEQ multiplex PCR; TCRdb keeps in-frame clones, though not all of them. The sample has about 140,000 clones, roughly 85% seen once. The sample comprised PBMCs. The receptors were sampled from a man aged 40-55 years in good health and CMV-seropositive.

The chain links TRBV5-1 to TRBJ1-2, with 11 nucleotides matching TRBD1. The CDR3 runs 16 residues. V trimming: 4 bases; J trimming: 4 bases; junction bases outside the gene matches: 9. In germline, CDR1 is SGHRS, CDR2 YFSETQ. CDR3 amino acids: CASSQGQGAGTYGYTF. The CDR3 nucleotides are TGCGCCAGCAGCCAAGGACAGGGGGCTGGGACCTATGGCTACACCTTC.

The CDR3 DNA sequence: TGTGCCAGCAGCTTTCGGAATGAGCAGTTCTTC. Translating it yields CASSFRNEQFF. The chain couples TRBV7-8 to TRBJ2-1; the D is unclear. CDR3 length: 11 residues. V gave up 3 bases and J gave up 7 bases, with 4 bases separating them. Looked up from germline, CDR1 is SGHVS and CDR2 is FQNEAQ. The full variable domain, in which reference TRBV7-8 and TRBJ2-1 provide the parts outside the CDR3, is GAGVSQSPRYKVAKRGQDVALRCDPISGHVSLFWYQQALGQGPEFLTYFQNEAQLDKSGLPSDRFFAERPEGSVSTLKIQRTQQEDSAVYLCASSFRNEQFFGPGTRLTVL.

The chain couples TRBV19 to TRBJ2-6, with D uncertain. V was clipped by 3 bases and J by 0 bases, with 9 bases between them. Germline CDR1 and CDR2: LNHDA and SQIVND (reference sequence). The CDR3 is 16 amino acids. The CDR3 bases are TGTGCCAGTAGTATTACGAGAGGCTCTGGGGCCAACGTCCTGACTTTC. This codes for CASSITRGSGANVLTF. Combining the CDR3 with reference TRBV19 and TRBJ2-6 gives the whole variable domain DGGITQSPKYLFRKEGQNVTLSCEQNLNHDAMYWYRQDPGQGLRLIYYSQIVNDFQKGDIAEGYSVSREKKESFPLTVTSAQKNPTAFYLCASSITRGSGANVLTFGAGSRLTVL.

This clone was seen a single time. The chain is built from TRBV2 and TRBJ1-2; 11 bases fit TRBD1. Germline CDR1 SNHLY, CDR2 FYNNEI. V lost 5 bases to trimming and J lost 0 bases; unmatched junction nucleotides: 5. This CDR3 is 16 amino acids long. CDR3 in amino acids: CASSRDRGITNYGYTF. As DNA, the CDR3 is TGTGCCAGCAGTCGGGACAGGGGGATCACTAACTATGGCTACACCTTC.

V and J are TRBV30 and TRBJ2-7; 8 bases line up with TRBD1. The junction had 5 bases not matched to a gene; V was cut back by 3 bases and J by 4 bases. The length of the CDR3 is 13 residues. Germline V gene sequence: CDR1 GTSNPN, CDR2 SVGIG (reference sequence). Here the CDR3 reads CAWRMTGDYEQYF. DNA for the CDR3: TGTGCCTGGAGGATGACAGGGGATTACGAGCAGTACTTC.

The chain joins TRBV11-2 to TRBJ2-5; D is undetermined. There are 15 residues in the CDR3. V lost 6 bases and J lost 4, with 18 bases in between. Germline-derived CDR1 and CDR2 are SGHAT and FQNNGV. The chain's CDR3 is CASSSRGNSGETQYF. The CDR3 coding sequence is TGTGCCAGCAGTTCCCGCGGAAACTCGGGAGAGACCCAGTACTTC.

This chain joins TRBV7-9 and TRBJ2-3, with 10 bases matching TRBD2. The germline CDR1 and CDR2 sequences are SEHNR and FQNEAQ (reference sequence). V lost 7 bases to trimming and J lost 2 bases; unmatched junction nucleotides: 9. This CDR3 has 16 amino acids. The DNA for the CDR3 is TGTGCCAGCAAGGCTAGCGGGAGTTTTTTCACAGATACGCAGTATTTT. Translation gives CASKASGSFFTDTQYF.

A single count supports this clone. This chain joins TRBV5-6 and TRBJ2-1; TRBD2 matches 11 bases. The CDR3 has 19 residues. Germline CDR1 is SGHDT and CDR2 is YYEEEE. Losses at the gene ends were 2 bases for V and 2 bases for J; bases not matched to a gene: 12. The CDR3 nucleotides are TGTGCCAGCAGCTTAGGGTATATAGCGGGAGGGGGACCCTACAATGAGCAGTTCTTC. This codes for CASSLGYIAGGGPYNEQFF. Looking up the rest from reference TRBV5-6 and TRBJ2-1 gives the full variable domain: DAGVTQSPTHLIKTRGQQVTLRCSPKSGHDTVSWYQQALGQGPQFIFQYYEEEERQRGNFPDRFSGHQFPNYSSELNVNALLLGDSALYLCASSLGYIAGGGPYNEQFFGPGTRLTVL.

The chain employs TRBV7-9 and TRBJ1-6, with D possibly TRBD1 on 5 matching bases. The CDR3 runs 14 residues. Germline V lookup: CDR1 SEHNR, CDR2 FQNEAQ (reference sequence). The germline V and J ends were trimmed by 5 bases and 9 bases, with 14 bases remaining between them. This CDR3 reads CASSPGLFGSPLHF. The CDR3 nucleotides are TGTGCCAGCAGCCCGGGACTATTCGGTTCACCCCTCCACTTT.

The genes are TRBV7-9 and TRBJ2-1; 12 bases fit TRBD2. The CDR3 length is 17 residues. Trimming cost V 4 bases and J 8 bases; bases outside gene matches: 12. Germline V gene sequence: CDR1 SEHNR, CDR2 FQNEAQ (reference sequence). For the CDR3, the DNA is TGTGCCAGCAGCTCGGCCGGGACTAGCGGGCCTGAGGATGAGCAGTTCTTC. Translated, it gives CASSSAGTSGPEDEQFF.

The chain links TRBV2 to TRBJ1-4; TRBD1 is a possible D gene (6 bases). The CDR3 covers 15 residues. The germline CDR1 and CDR2 sequences are SNHLY and FYNNEI. The ends were cut back, 5 bases at V and 8 bases at J, with 18 bases in the middle. CDR3 sequence: CASSPLGPDREKLFF. The CDR3 coding sequence is TGTGCCAGCAGTCCCTTAGGTCCAGACAGGGAAAAACTGTTTTTT.

The chain links TRBV7-2 to TRBJ2-7; TRBD2 matches 13 bases. The CDR3 spans 15 residues. Germline CDR1 SGHTA, CDR2 FQGNSA. V gave up 8 bases and J gave up 7 bases; unmatched junction bases: 11. The CDR3 region is CASCRGLAGVGEQYF. The CDR3 DNA is TGTGCCAGCTGCCGCGGACTAGCGGGAGTGGGTGAGCAGTACTTC. Complete variable domain (other parts from reference TRBV7-2 and TRBJ2-7): GAGVSQSPSNKVTEKGKDVELRCDPISGHTALYWYRQSLGQGLEFLIYFQGNSAPDKSGLPSDRFSAERTGGSVSTLTIQRTQQEDSAVYLCASCRGLAGVGEQYFGPGTRLTVT.

The chain is built from TRBV5-1 and TRBJ2-5, with D uncertain. The germline V gene encodes CDR1 SGHRS and CDR2 YFSETQ. This CDR3 contains 14 residues. Trimming stripped 10 bases from V and 1 base from J, with 17 bases between. The CDR3 sequence is CACEERARQETQYF. CDR3 DNA: TGCGCCTGTGAGGAACGAGCGCGCCAAGAGACCCAGTACTTC.

The chain carries TRBV7-9 and TRBJ2-7; 9 nucleotides align to TRBD1. After removal of 6 bases from V and 2 bases from J, the junction contained 11 bases not matched to a gene. This CDR3 has 16 amino acids. The germline V gene has CDR1 SEHNR and CDR2 FQNEAQ (reference sequence). CDR3 DNA: TGTGCCAGCAGTCCAAGACCGGGACAGGGACCCTACGAGCAGTACTTC. It specifies CASSPRPGQGPYEQYF.

V gene TRBV11-2 combines with J gene TRBJ1-2; 8 nucleotides match TRBD1. This CDR3 has 16 amino acids. J lost 2 bases, V lost 4 bases, and 9 bases had no gene match. In germline, CDR1 is SGHAT, CDR2 FQNNGV. CDR3 region: CASSSRQGTMNYGYTF. The CDR3 DNA is TGTGCCAGCAGCTCCCGACAGGGGACCATGAACTATGGCTACACCTTC.

The chain links TRBV7-9 to TRBJ1-3; TRBD1 might be the D (6 bases). Trimming stripped 5 bases from V and 4 bases from J, with 15 bases between. The CDR3 contains 15 residues. The germline V gene has CDR1 SEHNR and CDR2 FQNEAQ (reference sequence). The DNA for the CDR3 is TGTGCCAGCAGCCGGACCCAGGGGTCAGGAAACACCATATATTTT. This gives the protein CASSRTQGSGNTIYF. The whole variable domain, filled in from reference TRBV7-9 and TRBJ1-3, reads DTGVSQNPRHKITKRGQNVTFRCDPISEHNRLYWYRQTLGQGPEFLTYFQNEAQLEKSRLLSDRFSAERPKGSFSTLEIQRTEQGDSAMYLCASSRTQGSGNTIYFGEGSWLTVV.

The J gene is TRBJ2-1, the V gene TRBV9, with D tentatively TRBD2 (6 bases). Trimming cost V 2 bases and J 10 bases, with 16 bases left between them. Germline V gives CDR1 SGDLS, CDR2 YYNGEE. This CDR3 region has 14 residues. CDR3 protein: CASSVGSGQREQFF. The CDR3 DNA sequence: TGTGCCAGCAGCGTGGGTAGCGGCCAGCGGGAGCAGTTCTTC.

V and J are TRBV5-1 and TRBJ1-2; 10 nucleotides agree with TRBD1. This CDR3 is built from 14 residues. J gave up 7 bases and V 3 bases, and 6 bases lay outside the gene matches. CDR1 SGHRS and CDR2 YFSETQ come from the germline V gene. The CDR3 protein is CASSWGTGDGGYTF. The CDR3, as DNA: TGCGCCAGCAGCTGGGGGACAGGGGACGGTGGCTACACCTTC.

The rearrangement uses TRBV27 and TRBJ1-1, with TRBD1 matching 8 bases. The ends lost 8 bases at V and 0 bases at J; junction bases unmatched: 5. Germline CDR1 is MNHEY and CDR2 is SMNVEV (reference sequence). CDR3 length: 14 residues. CDR3 in DNA: TGTGCCAGCCTCGACAGGGGACTGAACACTGAAGCTTTCTTT. Amino acids: CASLDRGLNTEAFF.

V is TRBV25-1 and J is TRBJ2-5; 8 nucleotides agree with TRBD1. The length of the CDR3 is 14 residues. Germline V gene lookup returns CDR1 MGHDK and CDR2 SYGVNS. The V segment lost 2 bases and the J segment 5 bases; nucleotides outside the gene matches: 4. As DNA, the CDR3 is TGTGCCAGCAGTGAACCAGGGGGCCAGGAGACCCAGTACTTC. Protein product: CASSEPGGQETQYF.

CDR3 nucleotide sequence: TGTGCCAGCAGCCAAGGGCTAGTTGGTGACATTCAGTACTTC. Translation: CASSQGLVGDIQYF. The rearrangement joins TRBV4-2 to TRBJ2-4; D remains unclear. Trimming pared 1 base from V and 8 bases from J, leaving 12 bases between. Germline V CDR1 and CDR2: LGHNA, YNFKEQ. The CDR3 is 14 amino acids.

In regard to this clone: An end of the junction does not agree with germline; a read error may underlie this. The J gene is TRBJ2-7, the V gene TRBV7-9, with D perhaps matching TRBD2 (5 bases). The V gene's germline CDR1 is SEHNR and CDR2 FQNEAQ (reference sequence). This CDR3 contains 12 residues. The CDR3 protein is CSSSGTRRQQYF. The CDR3 nucleotides read TGTTCCAGCAGCGGAACGCGGCGACAGCAGTACTTC.

This clone was detected once. The chain is built from TRBV30 and TRBJ1-2; TRBD1 matches at 7 bases. Germline-derived CDR1 and CDR2 are GTSNPN and SVGIG (reference sequence). J lost 8 bases, V lost 2 bases, and 5 bases had no gene match. The CDR3 length is 12 residues. The CDR3 loop is CAWSLGGHGYTF. CDR3 sequence (DNA): TGTGCCTGGAGTTTAGGGGGCCACGGCTACACCTTC.

V and J are TRBV7-8 and TRBJ2-7; tentative D call: TRBD1 (5 bases). This CDR3 contains 15 residues. CDR1 is SGHVS and CDR2 is FQNEAQ in the germline V gene. V lost 3 bases to trimming and J lost 0 bases, with 12 bases between them. The chain's CDR3 is CASSLRRTPSYEQYF. The CDR3 DNA reads as TGTGCCAGCAGCTTGCGGCGGACACCCTCCTACGAGCAGTACTTC.

This clone occurred a few times. The CDR3 bases are TGTGCCAGCAGTGAAATAGTGCCGGGGAGTGAAGCTTTCTTT. As protein: CASSEIVPGSEAFF. V and J are TRBV6-1 and TRBJ1-1; no clear D gene. V was clipped by 2 bases and J by 7 bases, with 14 bases between them. CDR1 is MNHNS, CDR2 SASEGT, per germline. The CDR3 is made up of 14 amino acids.

The chain combines TRBV10-1 with TRBJ1-2, with 7 nucleotides matching TRBD1. V gave up 2 bases and J gave up 2 bases; unmatched junction bases: 5. The CDR3 totals 15 residues. Germline loops: CDR1 WNHNN, CDR2 SYGVQD (reference sequence). CDR3 residues: CASSEHRGGNYGYTF. CDR3 nucleotides: TGCGCCAGCAGTGAGCACAGGGGCGGCAACTATGGCTACACCTTC.

The chain has TRBV19 and TRBJ1-1; no reliable D call. Germline loops: CDR1 LNHDA, CDR2 SQIVND (reference sequence). The CDR3 has 12 residues. V lost 6 bases and J 1 base, leaving 6 bases between the germline ends. The CDR3 reads CASSPGNTEAFF. For the CDR3, the DNA is TGTGCCAGTAGCCCGGGGAACACTGAAGCTTTCTTT.

J is TRBJ2-1 and V is TRBV2, with D perhaps TRBD1 (5 bases). Trimming removed 6 bases at V and 0 bases at J, with 9 bases between. Germline CDR1 is SNHLY and CDR2 is FYNNEI. The CDR3 sequence is 14 residues long. As DNA, the CDR3 is TGTGCCAGCAGCGTCAGGGTCTCCTACAATGAGCAGTTCTTC. Its translation is CASSVRVSYNEQFF. The variable domain in full, with the rest retrieved from reference TRBV2 and TRBJ2-1, is EPEVTQTPSHQVTQMGQEVILRCVPISNHLYFYWYRQILGQKVEFLVSFYNNEISEKSEIFDDQFSVERPDGSNFTLKIRSTKLEDSAMYFCASSVRVSYNEQFFGPGTRLTVL.

The V call is TRBV10-2, the J call TRBJ1-1; 7 bases are a match to TRBD1. The V segment lost 7 bases and the J segment 4 bases; nucleotides outside the gene matches: 9. The CDR3 totals 14 residues. Germline CDR1 reads WSHSY; CDR2 reads SAAADI. The CDR3 DNA is TGCGCCAGCACCTTACCAGGGGGGAGCACTGAAGCTTTCTTT. The encoded protein is CASTLPGGSTEAFF.

This clone is classed as large (0.1 to 1%). V usage is TRBV11-2 and J usage is TRBJ1-1, with D unresolved. CDR3 length: 12 amino acids. Trimming took 5 bases from V and 6 from J, leaving 10 bases between them. Germline V lookup: CDR1 SGHAT, CDR2 FQNNGV. CDR3 in DNA: TGTGCCAGCAGCGCAGATTTCCCTGAAGCTTTCTTT. This sequence encodes CASSADFPEAFF.

The rearrangement joins TRBV29-1 to TRBJ1-2, with TRBD1 identical over 10 bases. This CDR3 has 12 amino acids. J gave up 3 bases and V 7 bases, and 2 bases lay outside the gene matches. Germline CDR1 and CDR2: SQVTM and ANQGSEA. The CDR3, as DNA: TGCAGCGGCGGACAGGGGGACTATGGCTACACCTTC. Translating gives CSGGQGDYGYTF.

The J gene is TRBJ2-7, the V gene TRBV5-1; TRBD2 agrees at 8 bases. V lost 6 bases and J lost 4; bases outside the gene matches: 9. CDR1 and CDR2 from the germline V gene are SGHRS and YFSETQ. The CDR3 is 14 residues long. CDR3 sequence: CASTSAGGMYEQYF. CDR3 DNA: TGCGCCAGCACCTCTGCGGGGGGCATGTACGAGCAGTACTTC.